Listed below are T cell receptor beta chains from one sample, sequenced in a study of T cell repertoires in cytomegalovirus infection. TCRdb analysed the reads with MiXCR anew, one entry per CDR3 protein. The data show about 180,000 distinct CDR3 sequences, with about a sixth seen just once and 25% held by the top ten. Sequencing was performed on CD8+ T cells from PBMCs. The source is a human donor in good health (CMV status not recorded). Some clones in this sample may be carry-over from other donors' samples. Both conserved end residues are part of each CDR3. Each record gives: V gene, clone size, D gene, J gene, CDR3 DNA, CDR3 protein. D genes are given only for firm matches. Only some rows state a clone size, as once, few, many or a class for expanded clones.

v_call: TRBV12-5; clone_size: .; d_call: .; j_call: TRBJ2-1; cdr3_nt: TGTGCTAGTGGTCAGACTACTAAGAGTGGCAATGAGCAGTTCTTC; cdr3_aa: CASGQTTKSGNEQFF
v_call: TRBV6-5; clone_size: few; d_call: .; j_call: TRBJ1-5; cdr3_nt: TGTGCCAGCAGTTACTCCCCCAGGGAGGCCAATCAGCCCCAGCATTTT; cdr3_aa: CASSYSPREANQPQHF
v_call: TRBV29-1; clone_size: few; d_call: .; j_call: TRBJ1-2; cdr3_nt: TGCAGCGTTGACGGAGTCGCTGGGTATGGCTACACCTTC; cdr3_aa: CSVDGVAGYGYTF
v_call: TRBV6-2/TRBV6-3; clone_size: few; d_call: .; j_call: TRBJ1-1; cdr3_nt: TGTGCCAGCAGTTACGGGGGAAGGACTGAAGCTTTCTTT; cdr3_aa: CASSYGGRTEAFF
v_call: TRBV30; clone_size: .; d_call: TRBD2; j_call: TRBJ2-7; cdr3_nt: TGTGCCTGGAGAGGACTAGCGGCGGATGTAATGACCTACGAGCAGTACTTC; cdr3_aa: CAWRGLAADVMTYEQYF
v_call: TRBV7-9; clone_size: .; d_call: .; j_call: TRBJ1-1; cdr3_nt: TGTGCCAGCAGCTTAGCCCAGGGTATCAGCACTGAAGCTTTCTTT; cdr3_aa: CASSLAQGISTEAFF
v_call: TRBV4-1; clone_size: .; d_call: .; j_call: TRBJ1-2; cdr3_nt: TGCGCCAGCAGCCTTTCCCCCGAAGGCCAGGACCTTGGCTACACCTTC; cdr3_aa: CASSLSPEGQDLGYTF
v_call: TRBV12-3/TRBV12-4; clone_size: few; d_call: .; j_call: TRBJ1-3; cdr3_nt: TGTGCCAGCAGTTCGACCCCCACAGTTCTCTTCGGAAACACCATATATTTT; cdr3_aa: CASSSTPTVLFGNTIYF
v_call: TRBV7-9; clone_size: few; d_call: .; j_call: TRBJ1-2; cdr3_nt: TGTGCCAGCAGCCCCGGAGTCCTAGCCCCCTATGGCTACACCTTC; cdr3_aa: CASSPGVLAPYGYTF
v_call: TRBV6-2/TRBV6-3; clone_size: .; d_call: TRBD1; j_call: TRBJ2-1; cdr3_nt: TGTGCCAGCAGCCTACGGACAGGGCATGAGCAGTTCTTC; cdr3_aa: CASSLRTGHEQFF
v_call: TRBV6-2/TRBV6-3; clone_size: .; d_call: .; j_call: TRBJ2-7; cdr3_nt: TGTGCCAGCAGTTACTTTGGACAGCTTCGTGACTACGAGCAGTACTTC; cdr3_aa: CASSYFGQLRDYEQYF
v_call: TRBV4-3; clone_size: .; d_call: TRBD1; j_call: TRBJ1-1; cdr3_nt: TGCGCCAGCAGCCAACAAGGGGGCGCGACCACTGAAGCTTTCTTT; cdr3_aa: CASSQQGGATTEAFF
v_call: TRBV7-2; clone_size: few; d_call: TRBD1; j_call: TRBJ1-2; cdr3_nt: TGTGCCAGCAGCCCAGGGGAGACAGGGGAAGGCTACACCTTC; cdr3_aa: CASSPGETGEGYTF
v_call: TRBV6-1; clone_size: .; d_call: TRBD2; j_call: TRBJ2-7; cdr3_nt: TGTGCCACCCGGGGGGGAAACGAGCAGTACTTC; cdr3_aa: CATRGGNEQYF
v_call: TRBV7-8; clone_size: few; d_call: .; j_call: TRBJ1-5; cdr3_nt: TGTGCCAGCAGCTTAGGACGACAGGCGGGACAGCCCCAGCATTTT; cdr3_aa: CASSLGRQAGQPQHF
v_call: TRBV6-2/TRBV6-3; clone_size: .; d_call: TRBD1; j_call: TRBJ2-1; cdr3_nt: TGTGCCAGCAGTTACTCACAGGGGGCTAACAATGAGCAGTTCTTC; cdr3_aa: CASSYSQGANNEQFF
v_call: TRBV7-9; clone_size: few; d_call: TRBD1; j_call: TRBJ2-6; cdr3_nt: TGTGCCAGCATCCTCCAGGGGGCGACTGGGGCCAACGTCCTGACTTTC; cdr3_aa: CASILQGATGANVLTF
v_call: TRBV7-9; clone_size: .; d_call: .; j_call: TRBJ2-6; cdr3_nt: TGTGCCAGCAGCCAGTACTCTGGGGCCAACGTCCTGACTTTC; cdr3_aa: CASSQYSGANVLTF
v_call: TRBV7-2; clone_size: many; d_call: TRBD2; j_call: TRBJ2-1; cdr3_nt: TGTGCCAGCAGCTTAGCGCCGGGACTAGCTTCCTACAATGAGCAGTTCTTC; cdr3_aa: CASSLAPGLASYNEQFF
v_call: TRBV6-5; clone_size: few; d_call: .; j_call: TRBJ2-2; cdr3_nt: TGTGCCAGCAGTTACGGTCTGGGGCAGGGCACCGGGGAGCTGTTTTTT; cdr3_aa: CASSYGLGQGTGELFF
v_call: TRBV7-2; clone_size: .; d_call: .; j_call: TRBJ2-7; cdr3_nt: TGTGCCAGCAGTCGTCGAAGCCGACTAGACGTCTACGAGCAGTACTTC; cdr3_aa: CASSRRSRLDVYEQYF
v_call: TRBV12-3/TRBV12-4; clone_size: .; d_call: .; j_call: TRBJ2-2; cdr3_nt: TGTGCCAGCAGTTTCCCCGACAGAACGGCGGCCGGGGAGCTGTTTTTT; cdr3_aa: CASSFPDRTAAGELFF
v_call: TRBV4-3; clone_size: few; d_call: TRBD2; j_call: TRBJ2-3; cdr3_nt: TGCGCCAGCAGCCCGGGACTAGCGGCTAGCACAGATACGCAGTATTTT; cdr3_aa: CASSPGLAASTDTQYF
v_call: TRBV12-3/TRBV12-4; clone_size: .; d_call: TRBD2; j_call: TRBJ2-2; cdr3_nt: TGTGCCAGCAGTTTCGCTGCGGGGGGGCCCTCCGGGGAGCTGTTTTTT; cdr3_aa: CASSFAAGGPSGELFF
v_call: TRBV5-6; clone_size: few; d_call: .; j_call: TRBJ1-5; cdr3_nt: TGTGCCAGCAGCGGACGGGGCGCGGTCAATCAGCCCCAGCATTTT; cdr3_aa: CASSGRGAVNQPQHF
v_call: TRBV19; clone_size: .; d_call: .; j_call: TRBJ1-1; cdr3_nt: TGTGCCAGTAGTATGGAGGGGGGCACTGAAGCTTTCTTT; cdr3_aa: CASSMEGGTEAFF
v_call: TRBV10-1; clone_size: .; d_call: TRBD1; j_call: TRBJ2-1; cdr3_nt: TGCGCCAGCAGTGAGAATGGGGCAGGGGGTGAGCAGTTCTTC; cdr3_aa: CASSENGAGGEQFF
v_call: TRBV6-6; clone_size: few; d_call: TRBD1; j_call: TRBJ2-1; cdr3_nt: TGTGCCAGCAGTTTAACCCGGGGGACAGGGGGCGAAGATGAGCAGTTCTTC; cdr3_aa: CASSLTRGTGGEDEQFF
v_call: TRBV9; clone_size: .; d_call: .; j_call: TRBJ1-1; cdr3_nt: TGTGCCAGCAGCGTAAACGGGAACACTGAAGCTTTCTTT; cdr3_aa: CASSVNGNTEAFF
v_call: TRBV7-9; clone_size: few; d_call: TRBD1; j_call: TRBJ1-2; cdr3_nt: TGTGCCAGCAGCGACGTCCCGGGACAGGGTTTAGATGGCTACACCTTC; cdr3_aa: CASSDVPGQGLDGYTF
v_call: TRBV20-1; clone_size: .; d_call: TRBD2; j_call: TRBJ2-7; cdr3_nt: TGCAGTGCCGACGGGGAAGGGCGGGGGGACTACGAGCAGTACTTC; cdr3_aa: CSADGEGRGDYEQYF
v_call: TRBV10-2; clone_size: .; d_call: TRBD2; j_call: TRBJ2-1; cdr3_nt: TGCGCCAGCAGTGCCGGGGGGGGCCAGAGGGAGCAGTTCTTC; cdr3_aa: CASSAGGGQREQFF
v_call: TRBV4-1; clone_size: once; d_call: TRBD1; j_call: TRBJ2-7; cdr3_nt: TGCGCCAGCAGCCAAGGTTCGGACAGGGTGACCTACGAGCAGTACTTC; cdr3_aa: CASSQGSDRVTYEQYF
v_call: TRBV28; clone_size: few; d_call: .; j_call: TRBJ1-5; cdr3_nt: TGTGCCAGCAGTTTTCCTGGTCAGAATCAGCCCCAGCATTTT; cdr3_aa: CASSFPGQNQPQHF
v_call: TRBV6-2/TRBV6-3; clone_size: few; d_call: TRBD1; j_call: TRBJ2-1; cdr3_nt: TGTGCCAGCAGTTTCATGGACAGGGTGAAAGGATTCAATGAGCAGTTCTTC; cdr3_aa: CASSFMDRVKGFNEQFF
v_call: TRBV28; clone_size: few; d_call: TRBD1; j_call: TRBJ2-7; cdr3_nt: TGTGCCAGCAGTTTATGGAGCGACAGGGGTGAATTC; cdr3_aa: CASSLWSDRGEF
v_call: TRBV5-1; clone_size: .; d_call: .; j_call: TRBJ1-1; cdr3_nt: TGCGCCAGCAGCATTGGCTTGGGGGCCTTTGAAGCTTTCTTT; cdr3_aa: CASSIGLGAFEAFF
v_call: TRBV12-3/TRBV12-4; clone_size: .; d_call: TRBD2; j_call: TRBJ2-7; cdr3_nt: TGTGCCAGCAGCCCCTCACCCCTGGGGACTAGCGGGGGGCCGATGGCCTACGAGCAGTACTTC; cdr3_aa: CASSPSPLGTSGGPMAYEQYF
v_call: TRBV27; clone_size: .; d_call: TRBD1; j_call: TRBJ1-4; cdr3_nt: TGTGCCAGCAGCCAGCTTGGACAGGGGGCCTTCGAAAAACTGTTTTTT; cdr3_aa: CASSQLGQGAFEKLFF
v_call: TRBV7-9; clone_size: .; d_call: .; j_call: TRBJ1-2; cdr3_nt: TGTGCCAGCAGCTCGTCAGAAGGCTACACCTTC; cdr3_aa: CASSSSEGYTF
v_call: TRBV20-1; clone_size: .; d_call: .; j_call: TRBJ2-7; cdr3_nt: TGCAGTGCTAGCAAGGACATGGCAGTCCACGAGCAGTACTTC; cdr3_aa: CSASKDMAVHEQYF
v_call: TRBV6-2/TRBV6-3; clone_size: .; d_call: TRBD2; j_call: TRBJ2-3; cdr3_nt: TGTGCCAGCAGTGCTGGCGGGGGGCGAACAGATACGCAGTATTTT; cdr3_aa: CASSAGGGRTDTQYF
v_call: TRBV28; clone_size: few; d_call: .; j_call: TRBJ2-1; cdr3_nt: TGTGCCAGCAGTTTTGAGGACGAGCAGTTCTTC; cdr3_aa: CASSFEDEQFF
v_call: TRBV7-8; clone_size: few; d_call: .; j_call: TRBJ1-6; cdr3_nt: TGTGCCAGCAGCTTAGGCAGGGCTTGGGATTCACCCCTCCACTTT; cdr3_aa: CASSLGRAWDSPLHF
v_call: TRBV5-5; clone_size: .; d_call: .; j_call: TRBJ2-1; cdr3_nt: TGTGCCAGCAGCTGGTCAGGGTCCTACAATGAGCAGTTCTTC; cdr3_aa: CASSWSGSYNEQFF
v_call: TRBV11-2; clone_size: .; d_call: .; j_call: TRBJ2-1; cdr3_nt: TGTGCCAGCAGCTTAGCCGGGGGGCATGGTGAGCAGTTCTTC; cdr3_aa: CASSLAGGHGEQFF
v_call: TRBV28; clone_size: .; d_call: .; j_call: TRBJ1-3; cdr3_nt: TGTGCCAGCAGTCTGGGCCTCTCTGGAAACACCATATATTTT; cdr3_aa: CASSLGLSGNTIYF
v_call: TRBV6-2/TRBV6-3; clone_size: .; d_call: TRBD1; j_call: TRBJ1-5; cdr3_nt: TGTGCCAGCAGTTACTCGGACAGGGGATGGGTGAGCAATCAGCCCCAGCATTTT; cdr3_aa: CASSYSDRGWVSNQPQHF
v_call: TRBV11-2; clone_size: .; d_call: TRBD1; j_call: TRBJ2-3; cdr3_nt: TGTGCCAGCAGCTTACCCCGTACAGGGGGCTTGAGGACAGATACGCAGTATTTT; cdr3_aa: CASSLPRTGGLRTDTQYF
v_call: TRBV12-3/TRBV12-4; clone_size: .; d_call: .; j_call: TRBJ1-2; cdr3_nt: TGTGCCAGCAGTTTCCCCGGACTGTTTGGCTACACCTTC; cdr3_aa: CASSFPGLFGYTF
v_call: TRBV7-9; clone_size: .; d_call: .; j_call: TRBJ1-3; cdr3_nt: TGTGCCAGCAGCTTGAGGGGGGCAGATGGAAACACCATATATTTT; cdr3_aa: CASSLRGADGNTIYF